The following is a T cell receptor beta chain sequence with its context. The data belong to a study of control samples from healthy donors and cancer patients. Using immunoSEQ multiplex PCR, the repertoire was profiled, and TCRdb retains in-frame clones only, with some absent. The sample includes some 170,000 clones, roughly 94% of them seen just once. V dropped 0 bases and J dropped 4; count of bases not matched to a gene: 8. The CDR3 runs to 16 residues. Germline V gives CDR1 LGHNA, CDR2 YSLEER. Material for sequencing was PBMCs. This chain joins TRBV4-3 and TRBJ1-1; 7 bases line up with TRBD1. The TCR sequence derives from a man aged 60 to 69 with colorectal cancer. The CDR3 nucleotides are TGCGCCAGCAGCCAAGACCTCAGGGGGTTAGGCACTGAAGCTTTCTTT. Protein product: CASSQDLRGLGTEAFF.